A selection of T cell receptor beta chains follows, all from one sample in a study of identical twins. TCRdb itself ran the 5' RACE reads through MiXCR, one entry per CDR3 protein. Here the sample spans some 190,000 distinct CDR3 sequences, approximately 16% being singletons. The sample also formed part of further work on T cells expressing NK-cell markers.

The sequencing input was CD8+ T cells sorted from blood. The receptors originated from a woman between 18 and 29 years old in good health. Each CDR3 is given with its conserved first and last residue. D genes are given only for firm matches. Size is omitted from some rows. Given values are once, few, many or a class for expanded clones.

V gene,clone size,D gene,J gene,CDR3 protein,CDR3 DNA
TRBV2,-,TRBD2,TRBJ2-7,CASIHTSGYEQYF,TGTGCCAGCATCCATACTAGCGGATACGAGCAGTACTTC
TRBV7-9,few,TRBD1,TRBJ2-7,CASRRSPGQGITTEF,TGTGCCAGCAGGCGTAGTCCGGGACAGGGAATTACGACTGAGTTC
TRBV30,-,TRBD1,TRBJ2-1,CAYGDRGYNEQFF,TGTGCCTATGGGGACAGGGGATACAATGAGCAGTTCTTC
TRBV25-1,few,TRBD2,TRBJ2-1,CASSLTSGEYEQFF,TGTGCCAGCAGTTTAACTAGCGGGGAGTATGAGCAGTTCTTC
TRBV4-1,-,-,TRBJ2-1,CASSPLGANEQFF,TGCGCCAGCAGCCCCCTAGGGGCTAATGAGCAGTTCTTC
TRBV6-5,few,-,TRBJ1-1,CASSPTGDEAFF,TGTGCCAGCAGCCCCACGGGAGATGAAGCTTTCTTT
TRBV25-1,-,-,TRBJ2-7,CASSEGASYEQYF,TGTGCCAGCAGTGAAGGGGCTTCCTACGAGCAGTACTTC
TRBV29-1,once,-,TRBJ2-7,CSVETERGPNEQYF,TGCAGCGTTGAAACGGAGAGAGGGCCGAACGAGCAGTACTTC
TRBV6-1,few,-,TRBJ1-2,CASIPDSHGGYTF,TGTGCCAGCATCCCCGACAGTCACGGGGGCTACACCTTC
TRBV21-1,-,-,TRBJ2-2,CASSKTQGVNTGELFF,TGTGCCAGCAGCAAAACACAGGGGGTCAACACCGGGGAGCTGTTTTTT
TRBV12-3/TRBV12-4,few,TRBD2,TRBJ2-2,CASSTSRTSAQTGELFF,TGTGCCAGCAGTACGAGCCGGACTAGCGCACAAACCGGGGAGCTGTTTTTT
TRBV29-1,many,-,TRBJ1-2,CSAEAEYYGYTF,TGCAGCGCCGAGGCGGAATACTATGGCTACACCTTC
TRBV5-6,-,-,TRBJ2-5,CASSLAEGLEETQYF,TGTGCCAGCAGCTTGGCCGAAGGTTTGGAAGAGACCCAGTACTTC
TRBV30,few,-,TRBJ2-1,CAWNLGNEQFF,TGTGCCTGGAATCTCGGGAATGAGCAGTTCTTC
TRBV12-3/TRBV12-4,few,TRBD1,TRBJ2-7,CASRAGTGWYEQYF,TGTGCCAGCAGAGCCGGGACAGGTTGGTACGAGCAGTACTTC
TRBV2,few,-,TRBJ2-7,CASITDTSSYEQYF,TGTGCCAGCATCACAGACACCTCCTCCTACGAGCAGTACTTC
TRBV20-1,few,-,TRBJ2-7,CSARKVEPYEQYF,TGCAGTGCTAGAAAAGTAGAACCCTACGAGCAGTACTTC